Listed below are T cell receptor beta chains from one sample, sequenced in a study of OX40 agonist ivuxolimab in advanced cancers. Produced via immunoSEQ multiplex PCR; TCRdb's table is partial and in-frame only. The table includes tens of thousands of clones, roughly 89% detected once. The sequenced sample was CD4+ or CD8+ T cells sorted from blood, obtained in a trial of the OX40 agonist ivuxolimab. The source is an adult with an advanced solid tumor such as melanoma, head and neck, liver or kidney cancer. The CDR3 runs from the conserved cysteine through the conserved F or W. A D gene is named only where the DNA matches it firmly. Clone size, where shown, is once, few, many, or a class for clones that have expanded.

V	D	J	size	DNA	CDR3
TRBV18	NA	TRBJ2-2	NA	TGTGCCAGCTCACCATTTTCAACGGGGACCGGGGAGCTGTTTTTT	CASSPFSTGTGELFF
TRBV6-1	TRBD1	TRBJ1-5	once	TGTGCCACCCAGACAGGGTGGAATCAGCCCCAGCATTTT	CATQTGWNQPQHF
TRBV5-1	TRBD2	TRBJ2-3	NA	TGCGCCAGCAGCTTGGGAGCGGGGGGGCCTGATACGCAGTATTTT	CASSLGAGGPDTQYF
TRBV19	NA	TRBJ2-3	NA	TGTGCCAGTAGTACCCTCCAAGACAGCACAGATACGCAGTATTTT	CASSTLQDSTDTQYF
TRBV9	TRBD2	TRBJ2-1	NA	TGTGCCAGCAGCGTTATTAGCGGGGGCCTCTCCTACAATGAGCAGTTCTTC	CASSVISGGLSYNEQFF
TRBV6-5	NA	TRBJ1-1	NA	TGTGCCAGCGTCCGGGAGACTGAAGCTTTCTTT	CASVRETEAFF
TRBV7-2	TRBD2	TRBJ2-7	NA	TGTGCCAGCAGCTTAAAGGTCGGAGCGGGAAGGTACGAGCAGTACTTC	CASSLKVGAGRYEQYF
TRBV7-9	NA	TRBJ1-2	NA	TGTGCCAGCAGCTTATATGCAGGGATGAGCGGCTACACCTTC	CASSLYAGMSGYTF
TRBV10-3	NA	TRBJ2-3	NA	TGTGCCATCAGTACAGGGAGGGGCACGCAGTATTTT	CAISTGRGTQYF
TRBV10-3	NA	TRBJ1-2	NA	TGTGCCATCAGTGAGTCAGGCCAGGCGATGAGCTACACCTTC	CAISESGQAMSYTF
TRBV27	NA	TRBJ1-2	NA	TGTGCCAGCAGTGCACGAGGGGCCTATGGCTACACCTTC	CASSARGAYGYTF
TRBV19	NA	TRBJ2-2	once	TGTGCCAGTAGTATTGTGGCGGGCCGAACGAACACCGGGGAGCTGTTTTTT	CASSIVAGRTNTGELFF
TRBV28	NA	TRBJ1-5	few	TGTGCCAGCAGTTTCTCCCCCTGGCCCCAGCATTTT	CASSFSPWPQHF
TRBV10-3	TRBD1	TRBJ1-1	NA	TGTGCCATCAGCTCCGCGACAGGGTTGGACACTGAAGCTTTCTTT	CAISSATGLDTEAFF
TRBV19	NA	TRBJ2-2	few	TGTGCCAGTACGGGCAGGATGGCCGGGGAGCTGTTTTTT	CASTGRMAGELFF
TRBV5-1	NA	TRBJ1-4	NA	TGCGCCAGCAGCTCAGGGCTAAGCGGTGAAAAACTGTTTTTT	CASSSGLSGEKLFF
TRBV6-1	NA	TRBJ2-1	NA	TGTGCCAGCAGTGAGGCCCACGCTCGACTAGTCGGCGCCGATGAGCAGTTCTTC	CASSEAHARLVGADEQFF
TRBV27	NA	TRBJ1-2	once	TGTGCCAGCAGTTTTAAAGACAGAGAGGGTGGCTACACCTTC	CASSFKDREGGYTF